The 8 T cell receptor beta chains below all came from one sample that was sequenced in a study of T cells expressing NK-cell markers. Each CDR3 protein gets one entry in TCRdb, which reprocessed the 5' RACE reads and gives no DNA. The table gives about 440,000 distinct CDR3 sequences; the top ten clones make up less than 7.5% of it. Sequencing input: blood T cells: a sorted CD56 or NKG2C T cell subset, CD4+ or CD8+ T cells, or bulk PBMC T cells (not recorded which). The receptors shown here come from a woman between 18 and 70 years old in good health.

This chain uses TRBV20-1 with TRBJ2-7. The CDR3 is 13 residues long. The V gene's germline CDR1 is DFQATT and CDR2 SNEGSKA (reference sequence). The CDR3 loop reads CSAHLRPSYEQYF.

V is TRBV7-9 and J is TRBJ2-5. The CDR3 has 11 residues. Germline CDR1 reads SEHNR; CDR2 reads FQNEAQ (reference sequence). CDR3 sequence reads: CAGSRGETQYF. The full variable domain, in which reference TRBV7-9 and TRBJ2-5 provide the parts outside the CDR3, is DTGVSQNPRHKITKRGQNVTFRCDPISEHNRLYWYRQTLGQGPEFLTYFQNEAQLEKSRLLSDRFSAERPKGSFSTLEIQRTEQGDSAMYLCAGSRGETQYFGPGTRLLVL.

CDR3 region: CASSLGQGVNQPQHF. This chain uses TRBV11-2 with TRBJ1-5; TCRdb names TRBD1, which stays unverified in the absence of DNA. This CDR3 spans 15 amino acids. Germline V lookup: CDR1 SGHAT, CDR2 FQNNGV.

The chain recombines TRBV10-3 with TRBJ2-5; TCRdb gives TRBD1 as the D gene, but with no DNA this cannot be confirmed. The CDR3 is 13 residues long. Germline-derived CDR1 and CDR2 are ENHRY and SYGVKD. CDR3 sequence: CAIRGTGQETQYF.

The J gene is TRBJ2-1, the V gene TRBV7-9; TCRdb calls TRBD1, which cannot be checked without DNA. CDR3 size: 14 residues. Germline CDR1 is SEHNR and CDR2 is FQNEAQ (reference sequence). The CDR3 reads CASSPSGGDNEQFF.

The chain joins TRBV20-1 to TRBJ2-5; lacking DNA, the TRBD1 call made by TCRdb goes unchecked. The CDR3 runs to 12 residues. Per the germline V gene, CDR1 is DFQATT and CDR2 is SNEGSKA (reference sequence). The CDR3 protein is CSARTLFETQYF.

The chain carries TRBV15 and TRBJ2-3; TCRdb gives TRBD1 as the D gene, but with no DNA this cannot be confirmed. The CDR3 runs 16 residues. CDR1 is LNHNV and CDR2 is YYDKDF in the germline V gene (reference sequence). The CDR3 spells CATSSSIGTGTDTQYF. The whole variable domain, filled in from reference TRBV15 and TRBJ2-3, reads DAMVIQNPRYQVTQFGKPVTLSCSQTLNHNVMYWYQQKSSQAPKLLFHYYDKDFNNEADTPDNFQSRRPNTSFCFLDIRSPGLGDTAMYLCATSSSIGTGTDTQYFGPGTRLTVL.

The chain couples TRBV12-3 or TRBV12-4 to TRBJ1-2; TCRdb indicates TRBD1, and absent DNA this call remains unverified. CDR3 length equals 16 residues. CDR3 sequence reads: CASSLEDSSRNYGYTF.